The next 2 T cell receptor beta chains were all read from a single sample in a study of vaccination and CD4 T cells after COVID-19. Sequencing of cultured CD4+ T cell DNA used the Oncomine TCR Beta short-read assay. TCRdb re-called the PCR reads with MiXCR, one entry per CDR3 protein. The data show 20,000 to 30,000 distinct CDR3 sequences, roughly 62% seen once. Treatment reported: approximately 10-day PBMC culture with coronavirus spike peptide pools or control peptides (ViraFEST assay). These receptors' antigens are unknown. The material was CD4+ T cells from blood, cultured in vitro, obtained after SARS-CoV-2 vaccination. These receptors originate from a human donor who received a COVID-19 vaccine.

The chain uses TRBV12-3 or TRBV12-4 and TRBJ2-3, with TRBD2 as a possible D gene (7 bases). The CDR3 contains 15 residues. Between the trimmed V and J ends, which lost 7 bases and 1 base, there was a span of 15 bases. The CDR3 DNA reads TGTGCCAGCACCTTGGGGGCGGGGGGCACAGATACGCAGTATTTT. It translates to CASTLGAGGTDTQYF.

J is TRBJ2-7 and V is TRBV6-1; 7 nucleotides line up with TRBD1. In germline, CDR1 is MNHNS, CDR2 SASEGT. The CDR3 contains 13 residues. The V segment lost 4 bases and the J segment 3 bases; nucleotides outside the gene matches: 3. This CDR3 reads CASSVGQSYEQYF. For the CDR3, the DNA is TGTGCCAGCAGTGTGGGACAGAGCTACGAGCAGTACTTC.